A single T cell receptor beta chain is shown here with its context. The table came from immunoSEQ multiplex PCR; TCRdb's copy has only in-frame clones and leaves some out. The sample gives roughly 250,000 clones, 85% to 90% of which show up once; about 1.5% is in the top ten. This entry comes from a study of blood T cell repertoires in COVID-19. Turning to the study itself: From T cells, B-cell-depleted T cells, or PBMCs came the material, which was cDNA or gDNA.

Germline V gene lookup returns CDR1 KGHSH and CDR2 LQKENI. The CDR3 length is 14 residues. V lost 3 bases and J lost 4; bases outside the gene matches: 6. Participants' reported clinical history set cohort assignment. For recovered donors of Cohort 3, there were two negative PCRs, clearance, or symptom resolution. The V gene is TRBV18, the J gene TRBJ2-7, with TRBD2 matching 7 bases. This TCR derives from a woman aged 45 to 65 who had recovered from COVID-19. Input material: PBMCs or T cells enriched from blood (not recorded which). The DNA of the CDR3 is TGTGCCAGCTCACCCCAGGGAGGGGATTACGAGCAGTACTTC. It encodes CASSPQGGDYEQYF.